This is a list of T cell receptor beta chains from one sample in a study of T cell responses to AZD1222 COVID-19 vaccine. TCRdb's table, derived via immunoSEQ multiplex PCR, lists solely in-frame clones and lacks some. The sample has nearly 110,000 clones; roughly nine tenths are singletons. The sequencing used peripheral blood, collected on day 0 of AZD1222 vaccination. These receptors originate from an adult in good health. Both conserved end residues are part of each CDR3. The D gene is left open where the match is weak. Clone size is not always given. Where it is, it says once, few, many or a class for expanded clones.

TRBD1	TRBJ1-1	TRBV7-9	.	CASSLGAGGGTEAFF	TGTGCCAGCAGCTTAGGGGCAGGGGGTGGCACTGAAGCTTTCTTT
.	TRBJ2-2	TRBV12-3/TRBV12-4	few	CASSQTAGELFF	TGTGCCAGCAGCCAAACAGCCGGGGAGCTGTTTTTT
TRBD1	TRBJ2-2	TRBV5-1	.	CATGTGIDAGELFF	TGCGCCACCGGGACAGGGATAGATGCCGGGGAGCTGTTTTTT
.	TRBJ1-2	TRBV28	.	CASSLRIGTYTF	TGTGCCAGCAGTTTAAGGATCGGGACCTACACCTTC
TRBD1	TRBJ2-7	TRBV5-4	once	CASSTDRGSYEQYF	TGTGCCAGCAGTACAGACAGGGGTTCCTACGAGCAGTACTTC
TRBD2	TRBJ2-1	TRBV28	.	CASSSSGRDPSDEQFF	TGTGCCAGCAGTTCTAGCGGGAGGGACCCCAGTGATGAGCAGTTCTTC
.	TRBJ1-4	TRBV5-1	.	CASSPGTQTGEKLFF	TGCGCCAGCAGCCCCGGGACCCAGACGGGTGAAAAACTGTTTTTT
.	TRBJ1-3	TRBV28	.	CASSPTGSAGNTIYF	TGTGCCAGCAGTCCGACAGGAAGTGCTGGAAACACCATATATTTT
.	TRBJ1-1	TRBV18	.	CASSPSMDFEAFF	TGTGCCAGCTCACCCAGTATGGACTTTGAAGCTTTCTTT
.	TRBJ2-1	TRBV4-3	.	CASSQEVEKARELANEQFF	TGCGCCAGCAGCCAAGAAGTGGAAAAGGCTCGGGAGTTGGCCAATGAGCAGTTCTTC
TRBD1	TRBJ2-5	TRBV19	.	CASSDRGPGETQYF	TGTGCCAGTAGTGACAGGGGCCCGGGGGAGACCCAGTACTTC
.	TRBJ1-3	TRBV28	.	CASKEPAGNTIYF	TGTGCCAGCAAAGAACCCGCCGGAAACACCATATATTTT
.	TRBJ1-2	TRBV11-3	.	CASSLATGQGYGYTF	TGTGCCAGCAGCTTAGCAACGGGACAAGGCTATGGCTACACCTTC
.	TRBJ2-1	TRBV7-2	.	CASSPDNERQFF	TGTGCCAGCAGCCCAGACAATGAGCGGCAGTTCTTC
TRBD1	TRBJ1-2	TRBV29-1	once	CSVPGGQNYGYTF	TGCAGCGTTCCTGGGGGACAGAACTATGGCTACACCTTC
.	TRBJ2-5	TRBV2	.	CASSKGGARETQYF	TGTGCCAGCAGTAAGGGGGGGGCTAGGGAGACCCAGTACTTC
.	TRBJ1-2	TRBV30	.	CAWSGIFKGYTF	TGTGCCTGGAGTGGGATTTTCAAAGGCTACACCTTC
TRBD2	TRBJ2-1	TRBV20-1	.	CSASFTLVGLYNEQFF	TGCAGTGCTAGTTTTACGCTGGTGGGACTATACAATGAGCAGTTCTTC
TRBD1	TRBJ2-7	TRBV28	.	CASRVTGTGGDEQYF	TGTGCCAGCAGAGTCACCGGGACAGGGGGCGACGAGCAGTACTTC
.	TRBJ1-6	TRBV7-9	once	CASSLALENSPLHF	TGTGCCAGCAGCTTAGCTCTCGAAAATTCACCCCTCCACTTT
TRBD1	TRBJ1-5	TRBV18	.	CASSEGQGRQPQHF	TGTGCCAGCTCCGAGGGACAGGGGAGGCAGCCCCAGCATTTT
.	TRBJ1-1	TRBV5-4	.	CASSMNTEAFF	TGTGCCAGCAGCATGAACACTGAAGCTTTCTTT
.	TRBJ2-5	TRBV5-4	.	CASSSPFQETQYF	TGTGCCAGCAGCTCGCCATTTCAAGAGACCCAGTACTTC
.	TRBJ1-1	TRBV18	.	CASSPPAGNTEAFF	TGTGCCAGCTCACCACCAGCCGGGAACACTGAAGCTTTCTTT
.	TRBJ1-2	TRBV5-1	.	CASSRDPGRYGYTF	TGCGCCAGCTCCCGGGACCCTGGGAGGTATGGCTACACCTTC
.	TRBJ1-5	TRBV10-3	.	CATGVVDSNQPQHF	TGTGCCACCGGGGTCGTCGATAGCAATCAGCCCCAGCATTTT
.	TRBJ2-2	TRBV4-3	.	CASSQDPSELATGELFF	TGCGCCAGCAGCCAAGATCCAAGCGAACTAGCCACCGGGGAGCTGTTTTTT
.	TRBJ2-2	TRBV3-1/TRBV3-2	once	CASSQRQWELFF	TGTGCCAGCAGCCAACGACAGTGGGAGCTGTTTTTT
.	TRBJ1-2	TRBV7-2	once	CASSLGSGYGYTF	TGTGCCAGCAGCTTAGGGAGCGGCTATGGCTACACCTTC
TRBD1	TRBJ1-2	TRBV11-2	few	CASSLRQGWLYGYTF	TGTGCCAGCAGCCTAAGACAGGGGTGGCTCTATGGCTACACCTTC
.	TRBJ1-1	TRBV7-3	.	CASSLNPSAARNTEAFF	TGTGCCAGCAGCTTAAATCCGTCCGCAGCGCGGAACACTGAAGCTTTCTTT
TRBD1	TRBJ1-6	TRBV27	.	CASSPRTGVDSPLHF	TGTGCCAGCAGTCCGCGGACAGGGGTTGATTCACCCCTCCACTTT
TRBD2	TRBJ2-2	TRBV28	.	CASTFGGGEGTGELFF	TGTGCCAGCACTTTCGGGGGGGGAGAAGGCACCGGGGAGCTGTTTTTT
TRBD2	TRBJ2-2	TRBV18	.	CASSPSVLAGNTGELFF	TGTGCCAGCTCACCATCAGTACTAGCGGGTAACACCGGGGAGCTGTTTTTT
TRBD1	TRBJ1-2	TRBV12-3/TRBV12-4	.	CASSTGGYGYTF	TGTGCCAGCAGCACAGGGGGCTATGGCTACACCTTC
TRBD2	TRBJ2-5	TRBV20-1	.	CSASFRAGLAGETQYF	TGCAGTGCTAGTTTCAGGGCGGGACTAGCGGGAGAGACCCAGTACTTC